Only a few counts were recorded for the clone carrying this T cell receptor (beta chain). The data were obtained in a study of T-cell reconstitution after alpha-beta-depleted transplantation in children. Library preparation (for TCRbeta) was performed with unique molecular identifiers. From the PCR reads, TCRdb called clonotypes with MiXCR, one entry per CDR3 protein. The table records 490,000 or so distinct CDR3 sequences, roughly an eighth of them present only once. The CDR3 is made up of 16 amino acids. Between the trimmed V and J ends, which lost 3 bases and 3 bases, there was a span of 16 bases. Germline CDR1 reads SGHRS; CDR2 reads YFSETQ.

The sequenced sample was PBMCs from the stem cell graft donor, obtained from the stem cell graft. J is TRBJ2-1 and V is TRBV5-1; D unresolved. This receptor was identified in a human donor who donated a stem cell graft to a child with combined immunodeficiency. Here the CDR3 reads CASSYSPAASYNEQFF. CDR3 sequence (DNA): TGCGCCAGCAGCTACTCCCCTGCGGCCAGCTACAATGAGCAGTTCTTC.